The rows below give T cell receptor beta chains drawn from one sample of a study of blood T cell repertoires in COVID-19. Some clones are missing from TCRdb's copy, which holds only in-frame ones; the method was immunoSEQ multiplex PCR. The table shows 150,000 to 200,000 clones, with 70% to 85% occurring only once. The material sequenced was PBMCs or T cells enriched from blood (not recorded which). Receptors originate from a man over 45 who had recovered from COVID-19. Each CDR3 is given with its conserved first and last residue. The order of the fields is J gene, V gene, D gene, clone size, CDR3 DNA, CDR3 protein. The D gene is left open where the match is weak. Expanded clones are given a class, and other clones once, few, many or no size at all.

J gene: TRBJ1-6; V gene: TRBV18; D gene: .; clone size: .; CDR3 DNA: TGTGCCAGCTCCCAGGGCGGGACCTCCTATAATTCACCCCTCCACTTT; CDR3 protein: CASSQGGTSYNSPLHF
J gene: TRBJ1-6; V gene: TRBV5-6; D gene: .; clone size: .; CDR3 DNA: TGTGCCAGCAGCTTGGATCCGGGAGATAATTCACCCCTCCACTTT; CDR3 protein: CASSLDPGDNSPLHF
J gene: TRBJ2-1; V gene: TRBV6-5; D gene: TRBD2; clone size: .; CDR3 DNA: TGTGCCAGCAGGTTAGCGGGGGGGCGTGAGCAGTTCTTC; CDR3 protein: CASRLAGGREQFF
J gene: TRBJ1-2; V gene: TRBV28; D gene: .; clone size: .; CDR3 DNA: TGTGCCAGCAGTTTAACGGAGAACTATGGCTACACCTTC; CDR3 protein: CASSLTENYGYTF
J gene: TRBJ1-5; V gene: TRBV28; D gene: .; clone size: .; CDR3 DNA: TGTGCCACCGTCCGGGATACCGGCAATCAGCCCCAGCATTTT; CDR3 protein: CATVRDTGNQPQHF
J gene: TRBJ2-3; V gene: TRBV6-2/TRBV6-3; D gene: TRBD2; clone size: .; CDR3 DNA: TGTGCCAGCAGTTACTCCCTCCGGGAGGGGCAGTATTTT; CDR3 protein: CASSYSLREGQYF
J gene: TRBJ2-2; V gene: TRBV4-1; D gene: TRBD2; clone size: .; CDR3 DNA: TGCGCCAGCAGCCAGGAGACTAGCGGGGCTACCGGGGAGCTGTTTTTT; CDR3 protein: CASSQETSGATGELFF
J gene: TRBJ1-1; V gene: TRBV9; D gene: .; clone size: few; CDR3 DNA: TGTGCCAGCAGCGTAAGCAGCGGGACCGAAGCTTTCTTT; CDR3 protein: CASSVSSGTEAFF
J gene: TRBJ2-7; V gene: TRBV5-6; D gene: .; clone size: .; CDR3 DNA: TGTGCCAGCAGCTTGAAAGTGGACAAGGGCTACGAGCAGTACTTC; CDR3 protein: CASSLKVDKGYEQYF
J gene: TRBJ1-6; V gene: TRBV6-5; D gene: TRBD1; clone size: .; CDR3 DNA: TGTGCCAGCAGTTACGTCTTAGGGACAGGGGATTCACCCCTCCACTTT; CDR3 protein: CASSYVLGTGDSPLHF
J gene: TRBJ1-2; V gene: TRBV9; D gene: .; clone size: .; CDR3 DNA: TGTGCCAGCAGCACCAGTTTCTATGGCTACACCTTC; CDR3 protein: CASSTSFYGYTF
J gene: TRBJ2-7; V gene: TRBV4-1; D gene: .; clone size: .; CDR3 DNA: TGCGCCAGCAGCCTCAATGGCGGCACCTCCTACGAGCAGTACTTC; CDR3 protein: CASSLNGGTSYEQYF
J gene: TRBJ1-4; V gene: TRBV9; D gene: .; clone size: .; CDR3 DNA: TGTGCCAGCAGCTTTGGTGGTAGGGGGTCAAGTGAAAAACTGTTTTTT; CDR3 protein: CASSFGGRGSSEKLFF
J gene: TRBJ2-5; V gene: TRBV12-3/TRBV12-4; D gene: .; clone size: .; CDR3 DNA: TGTGCCAGCACCCTAGGTCCGCTAGAGACCCAGTACTTC; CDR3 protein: CASTLGPLETQYF
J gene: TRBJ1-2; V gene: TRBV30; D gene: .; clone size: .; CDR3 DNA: TGTGCCTGGAGTGGTTGGGGGGTTGACTATGGCTACACCTTC; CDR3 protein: CAWSGWGVDYGYTF
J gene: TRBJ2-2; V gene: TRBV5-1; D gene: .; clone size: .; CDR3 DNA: TGCGCCAGCAGCTTGTCTGGGCAGAACACCGGGGAGCTGTTTTTT; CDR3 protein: CASSLSGQNTGELFF
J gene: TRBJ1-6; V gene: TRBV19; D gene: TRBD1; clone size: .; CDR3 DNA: TGTGCCAGTAGTCTCGGGACAGGGTATTCACCCCTCCACTTT; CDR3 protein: CASSLGTGYSPLHF
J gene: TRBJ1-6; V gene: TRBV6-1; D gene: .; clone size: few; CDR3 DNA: TGTGCCAGCAGTGAAGCTGCTGGGGGCTCCGGGACCCTGAATTCACCCCTCCACTTT; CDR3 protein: CASSEAAGGSGTLNSPLHF
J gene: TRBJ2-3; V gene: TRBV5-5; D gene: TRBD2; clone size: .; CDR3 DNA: TGTGCCAGCAGCCCAATAGCGGGGATAGTAGATACGCAGTATTTT; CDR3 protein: CASSPIAGIVDTQYF
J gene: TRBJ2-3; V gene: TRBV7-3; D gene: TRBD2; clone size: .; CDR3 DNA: TGTGCCAGCAGCCCCGGGACTAGCGTTGATACGCAGTATTTT; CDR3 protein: CASSPGTSVDTQYF
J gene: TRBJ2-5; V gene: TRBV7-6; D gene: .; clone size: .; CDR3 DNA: TGTGCCAGCAGCTTAGAGAGGCGACGGCAAGAGACCCAGTACTTC; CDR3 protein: CASSLERRRQETQYF
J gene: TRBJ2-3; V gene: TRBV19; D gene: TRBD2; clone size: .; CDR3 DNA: TGTGCCAGTAGTCTTTCCTCCGGGACTACGTCGAATACGCAGTATTTT; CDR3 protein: CASSLSSGTTSNTQYF
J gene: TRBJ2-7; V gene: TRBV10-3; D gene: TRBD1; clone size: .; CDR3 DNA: TGTGCCATCAGTGCCGGGACAGGGCGCTACGAGCAGTACTTC; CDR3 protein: CAISAGTGRYEQYF
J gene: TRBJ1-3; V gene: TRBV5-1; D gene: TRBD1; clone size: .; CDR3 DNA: TGCGCCAGCAGCTTATCTCCACAGGGGGTCTCTGGAAACACCATATATTTT; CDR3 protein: CASSLSPQGVSGNTIYF
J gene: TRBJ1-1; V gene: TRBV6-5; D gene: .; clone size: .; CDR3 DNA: TGTGCCAGCAGTCCCTCAGGCAGGCAAGCTTTCTTT; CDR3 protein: CASSPSGRQAFF
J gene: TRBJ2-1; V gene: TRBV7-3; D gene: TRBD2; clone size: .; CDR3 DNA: TGTGCCAGCAGCCCTGGGACTAGCGTGAGGAAGTCCTACAATGAGCAGTTCTTC; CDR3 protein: CASSPGTSVRKSYNEQFF
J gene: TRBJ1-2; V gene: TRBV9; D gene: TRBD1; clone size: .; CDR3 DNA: TGTGCCAGCAGCCAGGGGGGCCAGGGGAACTATGGCTACACCTTC; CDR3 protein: CASSQGGQGNYGYTF
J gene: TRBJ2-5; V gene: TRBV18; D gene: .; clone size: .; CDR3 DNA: TGTGCCAGCTCCCAAACAGGGAGACCCCAAGAGACCCAGTACTTC; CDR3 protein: CASSQTGRPQETQYF
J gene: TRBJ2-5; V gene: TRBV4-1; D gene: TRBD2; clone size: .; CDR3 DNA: TGCGCCAGCAGCCAAGAGCAGGGGACTAGCGGTAAGTCAGGAGAGACCCAGTACTTC; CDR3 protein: CASSQEQGTSGKSGETQYF
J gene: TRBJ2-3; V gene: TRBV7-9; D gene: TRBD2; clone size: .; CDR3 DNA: TGTGCCAGCAGCACAGGACTAGCCGCAGATACGCAGTATTTT; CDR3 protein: CASSTGLAADTQYF
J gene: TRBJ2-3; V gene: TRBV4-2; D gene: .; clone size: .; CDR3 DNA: TGTGCCAGCAGCCAAGCTGGGGGGGGCCGGGGCACAGATACGCAGTATTTT; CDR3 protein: CASSQAGGGRGTDTQYF
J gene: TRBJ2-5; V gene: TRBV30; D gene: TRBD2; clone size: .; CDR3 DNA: TGTGCCTGGAAACGACTAGCGGGGGGGCTGGAGACCCAGTACTTC; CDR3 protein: CAWKRLAGGLETQYF
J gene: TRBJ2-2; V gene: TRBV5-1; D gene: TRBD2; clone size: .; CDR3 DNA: TGCGCCAGCAGCTCCCAACTAGCGATGGGCACCGGGGAGCTGTTTTTT; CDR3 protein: CASSSQLAMGTGELFF
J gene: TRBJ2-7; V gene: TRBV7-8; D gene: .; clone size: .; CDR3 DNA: TGTGCCAGCAGCTTAGGGGGGGGCCTTTCCTACGAGCAGTACTTC; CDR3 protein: CASSLGGGLSYEQYF
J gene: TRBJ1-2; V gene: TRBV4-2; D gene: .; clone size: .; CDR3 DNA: TGTGCCAGCAGCCAAGATACGGCAGGGACTAAGGGCTACACCTTC; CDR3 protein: CASSQDTAGTKGYTF
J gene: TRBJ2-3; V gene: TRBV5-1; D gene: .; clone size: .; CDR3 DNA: TGCGCCAGCAGCTTGGACGGGGGTGGGTCCTATACGCAGTATTTT; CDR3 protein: CASSLDGGGSYTQYF
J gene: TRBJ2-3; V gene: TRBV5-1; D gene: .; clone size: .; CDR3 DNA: TGCGCCAGCAGCTTGGGGCTGAACACAGATACGCAGTATTTT; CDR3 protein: CASSLGLNTDTQYF
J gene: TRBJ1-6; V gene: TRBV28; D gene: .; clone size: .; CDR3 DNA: TGTGCCAGCAGGAAAGAATCGGTTTCACCCCTCCACTTT; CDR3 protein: CASRKESVSPLHF
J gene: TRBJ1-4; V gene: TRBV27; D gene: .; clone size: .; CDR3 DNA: TGTGCCAGCAGTTCAACAGGGACTAATGAAAAACTGTTTTTT; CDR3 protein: CASSSTGTNEKLFF
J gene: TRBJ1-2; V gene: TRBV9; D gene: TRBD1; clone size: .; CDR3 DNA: TGTGCCTCCTCGACCACCGCTGGGGACAGAGGGGGCTACACCTTC; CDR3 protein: CASSTTAGDRGGYTF
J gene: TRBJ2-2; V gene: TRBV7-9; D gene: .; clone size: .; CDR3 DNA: TGTGCCAGCAGCTTTGGCAAGAACACCGGGGAGCTGTTTTTT; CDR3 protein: CASSFGKNTGELFF
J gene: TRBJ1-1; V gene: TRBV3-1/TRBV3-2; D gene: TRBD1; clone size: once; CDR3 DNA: TGTGCCAGCAGCCGCCCGGACAGGGAGTTTGAGAACACTGAAGCTTTCTTT; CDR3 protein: CASSRPDREFENTEAFF
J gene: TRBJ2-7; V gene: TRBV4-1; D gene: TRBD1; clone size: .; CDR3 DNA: TGCGCCAGCAGCCAAGGGTCTCGGACAGGGGACTACGAGCAGTACTTC; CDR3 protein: CASSQGSRTGDYEQYF
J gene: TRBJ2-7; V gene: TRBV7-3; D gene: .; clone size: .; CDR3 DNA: TGTGCCAGCAGCCTCCTTTCAGGGCCCTACGAGCAGTACTTC; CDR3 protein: CASSLLSGPYEQYF
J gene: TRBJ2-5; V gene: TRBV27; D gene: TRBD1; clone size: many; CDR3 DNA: TGTGCCAGCAGCCGAGGGACAGGTAGTTGGTTGGAGACCCAGTACTTC; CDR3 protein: CASSRGTGSWLETQYF
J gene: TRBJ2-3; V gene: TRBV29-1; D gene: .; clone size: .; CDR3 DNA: TGCAGCGTTGGCCGGACAGCTAGCACAGATACGCAGTATTTT; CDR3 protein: CSVGRTASTDTQYF
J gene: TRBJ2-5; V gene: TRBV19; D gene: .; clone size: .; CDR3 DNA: TGTGCCAGTAGTATAGGAGGCTGGGAGACCCAGTACTTC; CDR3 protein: CASSIGGWETQYF
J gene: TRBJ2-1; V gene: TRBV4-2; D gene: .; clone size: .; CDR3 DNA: TGTGCCAGCAGCCAAGGTAAGGGGCACTCCTACAATGAGCAGTTCTTC; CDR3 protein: CASSQGKGHSYNEQFF
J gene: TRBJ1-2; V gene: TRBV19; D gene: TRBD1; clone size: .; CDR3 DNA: TGTGCCAGTAGTAGAGGGCCGGGACAGGCGTTCCGGGCTAACTATGGCTACACCTTC; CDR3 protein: CASSRGPGQAFRANYGYTF
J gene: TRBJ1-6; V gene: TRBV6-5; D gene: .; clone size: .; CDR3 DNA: TGTGCCACCAGCGGGCAGGAGGGGTCACCCCTCCACTTT; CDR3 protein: CATSGQEGSPLHF
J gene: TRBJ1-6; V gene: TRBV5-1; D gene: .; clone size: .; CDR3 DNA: TGCGCCAGCAGCTTGGGAGGTCAGGGGCGGAATTCACCCCTCCACTTT; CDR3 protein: CASSLGGQGRNSPLHF
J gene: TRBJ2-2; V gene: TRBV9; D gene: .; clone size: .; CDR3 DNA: TGTGCCAGCAGCGCTCAGACAGCCTACACCGGGGAGCTGTTTTTT; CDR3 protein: CASSAQTAYTGELFF
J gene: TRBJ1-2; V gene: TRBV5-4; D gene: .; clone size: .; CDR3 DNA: TGTGCCAGCAGCGGACTCGGAAATGGCTACACCTTC; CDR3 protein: CASSGLGNGYTF
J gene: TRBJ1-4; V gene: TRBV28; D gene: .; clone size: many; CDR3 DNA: TGTGCCAGCAGTACCCCCGGGTCAACTAATGAAAAACTGTTTTTT; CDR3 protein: CASSTPGSTNEKLFF